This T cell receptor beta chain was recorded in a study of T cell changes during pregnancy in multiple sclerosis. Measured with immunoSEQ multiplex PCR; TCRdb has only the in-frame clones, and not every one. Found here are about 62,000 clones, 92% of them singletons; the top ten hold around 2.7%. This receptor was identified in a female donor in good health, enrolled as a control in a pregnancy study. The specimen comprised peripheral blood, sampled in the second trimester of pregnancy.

CDR3 DNA sequence: TGTGCCAGCAGTGAAGGGGGACAGGGCCGCCTCTATGGCTACACCTTC. Translating it yields CASSEGGQGRLYGYTF. This chain joins TRBV6-1 and TRBJ1-2; the match to TRBD1 covers 9 bases. The V and J ends lost 1 base and 4 bases, in that order; junction bases with no gene match: 7. The CDR3 spans 16 residues. The germline V gene encodes CDR1 MNHNS and CDR2 SASEGT.